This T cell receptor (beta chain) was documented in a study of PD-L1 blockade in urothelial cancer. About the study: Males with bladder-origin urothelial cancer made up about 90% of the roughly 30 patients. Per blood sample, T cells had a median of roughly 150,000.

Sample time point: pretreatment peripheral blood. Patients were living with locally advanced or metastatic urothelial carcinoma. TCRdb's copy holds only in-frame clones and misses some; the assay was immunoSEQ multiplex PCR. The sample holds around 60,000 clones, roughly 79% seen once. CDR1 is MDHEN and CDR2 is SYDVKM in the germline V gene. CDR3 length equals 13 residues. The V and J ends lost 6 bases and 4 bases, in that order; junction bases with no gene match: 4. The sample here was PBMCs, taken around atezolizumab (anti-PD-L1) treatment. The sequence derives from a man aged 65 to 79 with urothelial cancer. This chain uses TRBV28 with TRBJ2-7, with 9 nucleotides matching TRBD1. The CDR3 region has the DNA TGTGCCAGCAGGACAGGGGGGATATACGAGCAGTACTTC. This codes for CASRTGGIYEQYF. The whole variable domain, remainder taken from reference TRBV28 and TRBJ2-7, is DVKVTQSSRYLVKRTGEKVFLECVQDMDHENMFWYRQDPGLGLRLIYFSYDVKMKEKGDIPEGYSVSREKKERFSLILESASTNQTSMYLCASRTGGIYEQYFGPGTRLTVT.